Below, one TCR beta chain is given with its context. The antigen is undetermined. This sample stems from a study of shared clonotypes between healthy human individuals. Study conclusions and caveats: Non-shared clonotypes had lower generation probabilities than those shared by all four donors.

Method: immunoSEQ multiplex PCR; TCRdb's copy keeps in-frame clones and lacks some. The sample yields about 2.3 million clones, 93% seen once. The CDR3 totals 16 residues. Trimming cost V 0 bases and J 3 bases; bases outside gene matches: 7. Germline V lookup: CDR1 GTSNPN, CDR2 SVGIG (reference sequence). Sample: naive CD4+ T cells from PBMCs. Subset noted: CD45RA+ positively selected. This clonotype was obtained from a man between 18 and 35 years old in good health. Some clones in this sample may be carry-over from other donors' samples. This sequence joins TRBV30 and TRBJ1-1; 10 bases match TRBD1. CDR3 amino acids: CAWSVGLTGGYTEAFF. The CDR3 bases are TGTGCCTGGAGTGTAGGGCTGACAGGGGGCTACACTGAAGCTTTCTTT.